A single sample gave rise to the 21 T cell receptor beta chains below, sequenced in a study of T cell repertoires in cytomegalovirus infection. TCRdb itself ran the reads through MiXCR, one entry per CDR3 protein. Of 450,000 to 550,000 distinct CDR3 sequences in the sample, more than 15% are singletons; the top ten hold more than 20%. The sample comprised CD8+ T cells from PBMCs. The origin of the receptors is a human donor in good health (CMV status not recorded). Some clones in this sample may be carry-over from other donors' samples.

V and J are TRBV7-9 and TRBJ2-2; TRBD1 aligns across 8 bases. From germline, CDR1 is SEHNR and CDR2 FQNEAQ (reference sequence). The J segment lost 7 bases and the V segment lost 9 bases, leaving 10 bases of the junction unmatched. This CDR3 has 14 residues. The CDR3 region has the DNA TGTGCCAGTCACGGACAGGGTATGGACGGGGAGCTGTTTTTT. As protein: CASHGQGMDGELFF.

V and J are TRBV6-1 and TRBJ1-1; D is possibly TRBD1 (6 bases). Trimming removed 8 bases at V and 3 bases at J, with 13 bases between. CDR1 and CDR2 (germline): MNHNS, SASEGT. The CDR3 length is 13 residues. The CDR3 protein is CASLRGWDTEAFF. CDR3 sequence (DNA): TGTGCCAGCCTCAGGGGATGGGACACTGAAGCTTTCTTT.

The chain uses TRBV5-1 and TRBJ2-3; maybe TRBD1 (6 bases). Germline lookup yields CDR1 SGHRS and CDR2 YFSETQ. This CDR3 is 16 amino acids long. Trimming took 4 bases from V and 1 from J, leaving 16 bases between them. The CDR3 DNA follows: TGCGCCAGCAGCATGGAACGGACAGCCGGCACAGATACGCAGTATTTT. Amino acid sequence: CASSMERTAGTDTQYF.

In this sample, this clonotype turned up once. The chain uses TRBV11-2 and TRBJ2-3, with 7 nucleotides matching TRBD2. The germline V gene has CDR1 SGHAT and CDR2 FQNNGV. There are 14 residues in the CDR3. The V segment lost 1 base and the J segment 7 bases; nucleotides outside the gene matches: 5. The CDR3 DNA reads TGTGCCAGCAGCTTAGTGCTAGCGGCAAATACGCAGTATTTT. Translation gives CASSLVLAANTQYF.

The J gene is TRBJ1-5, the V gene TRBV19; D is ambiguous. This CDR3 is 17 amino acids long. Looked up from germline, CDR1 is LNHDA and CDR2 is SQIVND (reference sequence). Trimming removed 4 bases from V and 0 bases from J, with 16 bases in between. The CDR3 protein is CASSTPSGVYSNQPQHF. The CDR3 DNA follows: TGTGCCAGTAGTACCCCTTCGGGAGTTTATAGCAATCAGCCCCAGCATTTT.

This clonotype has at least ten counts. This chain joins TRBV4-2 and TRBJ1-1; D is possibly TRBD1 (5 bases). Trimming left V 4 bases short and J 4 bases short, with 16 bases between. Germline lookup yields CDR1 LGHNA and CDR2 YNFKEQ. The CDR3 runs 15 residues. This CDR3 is CASSPLSQGGTEAFF. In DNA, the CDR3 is TGTGCCAGCAGCCCCCTTAGCCAGGGAGGCACTGAAGCTTTCTTT.

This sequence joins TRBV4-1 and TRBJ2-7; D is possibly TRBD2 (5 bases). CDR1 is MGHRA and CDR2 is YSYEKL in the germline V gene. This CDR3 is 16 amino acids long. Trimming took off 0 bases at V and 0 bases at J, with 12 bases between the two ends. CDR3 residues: CASSQESRGSSYEQYF. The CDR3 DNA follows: TGCGCCAGCAGCCAAGAATCACGGGGTAGCTCCTACGAGCAGTACTTC.

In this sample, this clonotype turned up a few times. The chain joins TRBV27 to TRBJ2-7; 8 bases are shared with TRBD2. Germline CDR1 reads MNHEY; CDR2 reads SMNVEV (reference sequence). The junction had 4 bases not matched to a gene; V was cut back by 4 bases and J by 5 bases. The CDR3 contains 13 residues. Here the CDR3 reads CASSSGTRDEQYF. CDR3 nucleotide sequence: TGTGCCAGCAGTTCCGGGACTAGAGACGAGCAGTACTTC.

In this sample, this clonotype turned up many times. DNA of the CDR3: TGTGCCACCCTGGGCACACCATTCTCCTCTGGGGCCAACGTCCTGACTTTC. As protein: CATLGTPFSSGANVLTF. The gene calls are TRBV12-3 or TRBV12-4 and TRBJ2-6; no firm D call. The CDR3 is made up of 17 amino acids. V was cut by 10 bases and J by 0 bases, with 19 bases left in between.

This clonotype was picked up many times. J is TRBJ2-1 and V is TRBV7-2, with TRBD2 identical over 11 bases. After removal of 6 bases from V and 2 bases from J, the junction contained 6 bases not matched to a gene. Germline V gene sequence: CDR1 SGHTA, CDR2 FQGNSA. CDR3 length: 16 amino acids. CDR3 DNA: TGTGCCAGCAGTGATCCGGGACTAGCGGCCTACAATGAGCAGTTCTTC. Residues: CASSDPGLAAYNEQFF.

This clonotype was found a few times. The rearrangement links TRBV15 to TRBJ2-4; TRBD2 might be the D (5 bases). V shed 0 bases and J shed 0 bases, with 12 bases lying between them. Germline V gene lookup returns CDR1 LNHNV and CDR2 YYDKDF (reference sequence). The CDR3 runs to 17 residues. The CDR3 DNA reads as TGTGCCACCAGCAGAGATCGGGCGGGTCCAGCCAAAAACATTCAGTACTTC. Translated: CATSRDRAGPAKNIQYF.

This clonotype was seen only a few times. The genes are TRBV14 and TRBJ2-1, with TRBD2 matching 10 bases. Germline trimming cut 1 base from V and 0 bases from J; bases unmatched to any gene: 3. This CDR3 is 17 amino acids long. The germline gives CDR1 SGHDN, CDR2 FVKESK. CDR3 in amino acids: CASSQVASGSSYNEQFF. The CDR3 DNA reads TGTGCCAGCAGCCAAGTCGCTAGCGGGAGCTCCTACAATGAGCAGTTCTTC.

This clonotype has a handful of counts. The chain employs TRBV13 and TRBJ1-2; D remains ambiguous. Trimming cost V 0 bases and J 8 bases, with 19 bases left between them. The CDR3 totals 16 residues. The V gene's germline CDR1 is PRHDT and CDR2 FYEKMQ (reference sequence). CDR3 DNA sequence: TGTGCCAGCAGCTTAGGCGGCACCCCCGGTCCAAGGGGCTACACCTTC. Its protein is CASSLGGTPGPRGYTF. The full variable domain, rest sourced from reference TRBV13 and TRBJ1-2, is AAGVIQSPRHLIKEKRETATLKCYPIPRHDTVYWYQQGPGQDPQFLISFYEKMQSDKGSIPDRFSAQQFSDYHSELNMSSLELGDSALYFCASSLGGTPGPRGYTFGSGTRLTVV.

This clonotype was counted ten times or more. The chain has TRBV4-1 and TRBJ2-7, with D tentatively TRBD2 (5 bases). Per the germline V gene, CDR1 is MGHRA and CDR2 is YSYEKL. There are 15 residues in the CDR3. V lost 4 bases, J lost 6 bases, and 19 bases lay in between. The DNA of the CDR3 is TGCGCCAGCAGCCCTAGATCCGGGGATTTCGTCGAGCAGTACTTC. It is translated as CASSPRSGDFVEQYF.

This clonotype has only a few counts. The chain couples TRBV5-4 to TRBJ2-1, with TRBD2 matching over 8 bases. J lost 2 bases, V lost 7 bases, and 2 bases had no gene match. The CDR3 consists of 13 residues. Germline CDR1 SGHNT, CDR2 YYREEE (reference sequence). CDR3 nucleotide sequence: TGTGCCAGCGCGGGACTAGCCTACAATGAGCAGTTCTTC. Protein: CASAGLAYNEQFF.

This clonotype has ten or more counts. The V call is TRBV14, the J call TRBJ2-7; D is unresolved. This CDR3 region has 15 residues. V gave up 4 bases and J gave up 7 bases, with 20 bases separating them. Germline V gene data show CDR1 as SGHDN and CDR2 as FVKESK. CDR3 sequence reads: CASSPRVASLREQYF. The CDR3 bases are TGTGCCAGCAGCCCCCGGGTAGCCTCACTACGGGAGCAGTACTTC. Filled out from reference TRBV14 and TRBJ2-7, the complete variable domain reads EAGVTQFPSHSVIEKGQTVTLRCDPISGHDNLYWYRRVMGKEIKFLLHFVKESKQDESGMPNNRFLAERTGGTYSTLKVQPAELEDSGVYFCASSPRVASLREQYFGPGTRLTVT.

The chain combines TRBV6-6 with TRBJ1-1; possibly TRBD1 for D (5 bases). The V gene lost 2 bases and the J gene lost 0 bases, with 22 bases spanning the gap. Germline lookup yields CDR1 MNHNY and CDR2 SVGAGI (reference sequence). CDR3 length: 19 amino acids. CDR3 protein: CASSYDIPTGSGMNTEAFF. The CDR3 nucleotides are TGTGCCAGCAGTTACGATATACCAACGGGGTCAGGGATGAACACTGAAGCTTTCTTT.

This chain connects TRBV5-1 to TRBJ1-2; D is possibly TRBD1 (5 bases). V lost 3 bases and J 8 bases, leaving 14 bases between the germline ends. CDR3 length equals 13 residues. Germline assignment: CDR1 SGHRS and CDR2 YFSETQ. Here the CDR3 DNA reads TGCGCCAGCAGCTCTAACGGGGGTGGCGGCTACACCTTC. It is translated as CASSSNGGGGYTF.

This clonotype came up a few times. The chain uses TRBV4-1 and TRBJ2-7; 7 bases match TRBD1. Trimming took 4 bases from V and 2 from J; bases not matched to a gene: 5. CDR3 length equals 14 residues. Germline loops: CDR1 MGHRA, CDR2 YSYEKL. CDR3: CASSPDRPPYEQYF. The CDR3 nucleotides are TGCGCCAGCAGCCCGGACAGGCCCCCCTACGAGCAGTACTTC.

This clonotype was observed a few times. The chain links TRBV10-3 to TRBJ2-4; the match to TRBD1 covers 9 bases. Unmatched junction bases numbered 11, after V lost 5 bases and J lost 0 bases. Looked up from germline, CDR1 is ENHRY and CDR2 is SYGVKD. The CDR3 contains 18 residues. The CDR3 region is CAISPGQGRPLAKNIQYF. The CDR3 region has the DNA TGTGCCATCAGTCCGGGACAGGGACGACCCTTAGCCAAAAACATTCAGTACTTC.

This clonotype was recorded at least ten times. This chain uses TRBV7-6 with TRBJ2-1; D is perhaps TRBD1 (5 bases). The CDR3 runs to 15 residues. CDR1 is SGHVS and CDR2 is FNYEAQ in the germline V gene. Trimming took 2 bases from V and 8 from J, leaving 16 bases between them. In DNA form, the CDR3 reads TGTGCCAGCAGCTTACTACCTGGTGGGGCTGATGAGCAGTTCTTC. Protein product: CASSLLPGGADEQFF.